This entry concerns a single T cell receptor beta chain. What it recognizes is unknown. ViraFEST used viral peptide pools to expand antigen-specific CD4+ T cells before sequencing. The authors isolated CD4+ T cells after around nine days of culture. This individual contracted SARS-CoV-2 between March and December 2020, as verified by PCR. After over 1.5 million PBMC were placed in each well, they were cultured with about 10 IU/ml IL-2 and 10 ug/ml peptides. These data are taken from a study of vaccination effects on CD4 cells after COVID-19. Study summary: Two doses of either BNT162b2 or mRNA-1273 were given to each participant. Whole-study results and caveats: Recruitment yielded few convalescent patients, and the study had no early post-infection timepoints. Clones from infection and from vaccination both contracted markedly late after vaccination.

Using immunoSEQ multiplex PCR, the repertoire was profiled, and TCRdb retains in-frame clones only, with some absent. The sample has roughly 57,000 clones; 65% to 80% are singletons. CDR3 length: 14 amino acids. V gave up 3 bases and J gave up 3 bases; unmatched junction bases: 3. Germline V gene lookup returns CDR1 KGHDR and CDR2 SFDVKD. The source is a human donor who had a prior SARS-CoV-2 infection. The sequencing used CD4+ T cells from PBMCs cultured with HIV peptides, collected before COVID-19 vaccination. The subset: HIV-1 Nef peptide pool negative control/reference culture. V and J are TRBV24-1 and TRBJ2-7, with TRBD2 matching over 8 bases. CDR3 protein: CATSDTGTSYEQYF. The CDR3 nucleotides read TGTGCCACCAGTGATACCGGGACTAGCTACGAGCAGTACTTC.